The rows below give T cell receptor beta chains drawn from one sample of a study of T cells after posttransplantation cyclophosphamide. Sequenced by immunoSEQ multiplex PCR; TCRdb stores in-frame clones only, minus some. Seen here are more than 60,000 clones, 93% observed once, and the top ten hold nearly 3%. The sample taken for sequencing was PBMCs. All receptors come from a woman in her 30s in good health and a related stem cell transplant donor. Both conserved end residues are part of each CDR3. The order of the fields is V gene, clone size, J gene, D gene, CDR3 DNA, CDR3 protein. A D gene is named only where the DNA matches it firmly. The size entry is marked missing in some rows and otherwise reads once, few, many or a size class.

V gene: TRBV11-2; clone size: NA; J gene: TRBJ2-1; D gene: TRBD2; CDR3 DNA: TGTGCCAGCAGCTTAGTGCGGGGGGGCTCCTACAATGAGCAGTTCTTC; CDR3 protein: CASSLVRGGSYNEQFF
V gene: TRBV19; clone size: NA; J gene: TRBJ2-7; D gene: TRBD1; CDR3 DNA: TGTGCCAGTAGTGGACAGGTAGGCAACTACGAGCAGTACTTC; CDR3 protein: CASSGQVGNYEQYF
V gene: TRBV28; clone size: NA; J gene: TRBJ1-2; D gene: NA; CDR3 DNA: TGTGCCAGCAGTCAGAACTATGGCTACACCTTC; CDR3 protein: CASSQNYGYTF
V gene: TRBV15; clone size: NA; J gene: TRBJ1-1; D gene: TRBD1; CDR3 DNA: TGTGCCACCAGCCCCCAAGACAGGGCACCTGATGAAGCTTTCTTT; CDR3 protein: CATSPQDRAPDEAFF
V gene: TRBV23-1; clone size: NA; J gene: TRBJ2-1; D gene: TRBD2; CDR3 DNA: TGCGCCAGCAGTCCCAGGACTAGCGGGGGGCTAAATGAGCAGTTCTTC; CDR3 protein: CASSPRTSGGLNEQFF
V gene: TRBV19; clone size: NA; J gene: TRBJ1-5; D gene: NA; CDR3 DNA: TGTGCCAGTAGTCCTACCGGACAGTACAATCAGCCCCAGCATTTT; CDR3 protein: CASSPTGQYNQPQHF
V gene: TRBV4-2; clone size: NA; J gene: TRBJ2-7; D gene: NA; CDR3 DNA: TGTGCCAGCAGCCAGTCCCGATCACTTTTCTACGAGCAGTACTTC; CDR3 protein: CASSQSRSLFYEQYF
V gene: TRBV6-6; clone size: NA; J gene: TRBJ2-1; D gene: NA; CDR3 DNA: TGTGCCAGCAGTGAGGGGGGCCCCAATGAGCAGTTCTTC; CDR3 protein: CASSEGGPNEQFF
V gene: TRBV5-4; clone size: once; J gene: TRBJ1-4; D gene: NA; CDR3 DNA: TGTGCCAGCAGCTTGGAGGGGGGCAATGAAAAACTGTTTTTT; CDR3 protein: CASSLEGGNEKLFF
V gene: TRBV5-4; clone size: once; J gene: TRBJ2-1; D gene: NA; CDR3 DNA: TGTGCCAGCAGCTTTGGAGACAATGAGCAGTTCTTC; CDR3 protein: CASSFGDNEQFF
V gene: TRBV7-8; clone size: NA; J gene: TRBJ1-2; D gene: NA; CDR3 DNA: TGTGCCAGCAGCTTGAGTCGTGGGGGTTTCACCCCTAACTATGGCTACACCTTC; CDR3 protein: CASSLSRGGFTPNYGYTF
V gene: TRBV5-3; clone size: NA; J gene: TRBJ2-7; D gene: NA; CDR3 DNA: TGTGCCAGAAGCGTAGGGGACATCACCCTTGGGGAGCAGTACTTC; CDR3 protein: CARSVGDITLGEQYF
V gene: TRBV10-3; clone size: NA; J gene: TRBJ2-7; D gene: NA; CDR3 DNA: TGTGCCACCACTAGGGACACCGGTATTTACGAGCAGTACTTC; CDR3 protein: CATTRDTGIYEQYF
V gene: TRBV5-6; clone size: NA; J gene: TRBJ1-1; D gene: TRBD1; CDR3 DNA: TGTGCCAGCAGCCGATACTCCGGGACAGGGGACACTGAAGCTTTCTTT; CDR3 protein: CASSRYSGTGDTEAFF
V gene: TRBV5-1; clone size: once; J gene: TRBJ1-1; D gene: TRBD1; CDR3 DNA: TGCGCCAGCAGCGCGGGACAGGGGGCGGGTACTTTCTTT; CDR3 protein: CASSAGQGAGTFF
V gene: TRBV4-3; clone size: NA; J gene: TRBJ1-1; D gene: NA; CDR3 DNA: TGCGCCAGCAGCCAACTATCAGCCACGGAAGCTTTCTTT; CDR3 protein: CASSQLSATEAFF
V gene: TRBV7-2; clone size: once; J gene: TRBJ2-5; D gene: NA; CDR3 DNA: TGTGCCAGCAGCTTAGCCGGTAGGGCGGGCCCAAGGGAGACCCAGTACTTC; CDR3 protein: CASSLAGRAGPRETQYF
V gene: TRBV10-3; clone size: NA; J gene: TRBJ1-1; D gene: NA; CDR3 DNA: TGTGCCATCAAGGGCGGACCCAACACTGAAGCTTTCTTT; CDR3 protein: CAIKGGPNTEAFF
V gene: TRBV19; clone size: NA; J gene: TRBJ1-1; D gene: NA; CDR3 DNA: TGTGCCAGTAGTTACGATGGGGGGCGCGTTGAAGCTTTCTTT; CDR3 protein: CASSYDGGRVEAFF
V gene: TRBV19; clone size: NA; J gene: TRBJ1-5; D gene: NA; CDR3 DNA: TGTGCCAGCCAGACAGATTATAGCAATCAGCCCCAGCATTTT; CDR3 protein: CASQTDYSNQPQHF
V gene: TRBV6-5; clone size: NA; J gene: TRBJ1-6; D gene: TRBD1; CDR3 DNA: TGTGCCAGCAGCCGGGGACAGACAGTCTCACCCCTCCACTTT; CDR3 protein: CASSRGQTVSPLHF
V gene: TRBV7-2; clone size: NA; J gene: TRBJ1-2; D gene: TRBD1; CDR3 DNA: TGTGCCAGCAGCTTAGCCCGGACAGGGGGCGGGATCTATGGCTACACCTTC; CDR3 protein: CASSLARTGGGIYGYTF
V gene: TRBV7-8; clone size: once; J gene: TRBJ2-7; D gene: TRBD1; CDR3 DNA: TGTGCCAGCAGCTTAGCGGGACAGGGGGCCTACGAGCAGTACTTC; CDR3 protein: CASSLAGQGAYEQYF
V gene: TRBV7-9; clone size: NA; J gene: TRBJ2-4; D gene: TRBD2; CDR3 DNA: TGTGCCAGCGGGGGGGGGTTAGCCAAAAACATTCAGTACTTC; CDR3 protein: CASGGGLAKNIQYF
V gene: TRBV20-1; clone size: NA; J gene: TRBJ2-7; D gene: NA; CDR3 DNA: TGCAGTGCTAGAGGACTGGACGAGCAGTACTTC; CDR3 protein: CSARGLDEQYF
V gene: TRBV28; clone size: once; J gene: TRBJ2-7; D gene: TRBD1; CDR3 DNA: TGTGCCAGCAGTTCCGGACAGGGAACAAAAAGGTCCTACGAGCAGTACTTC; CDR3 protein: CASSSGQGTKRSYEQYF
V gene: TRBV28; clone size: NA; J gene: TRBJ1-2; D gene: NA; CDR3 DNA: TGTGCCAGCAGTATATCCCAGGGTACAGGAGGCTACACCTTC; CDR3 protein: CASSISQGTGGYTF
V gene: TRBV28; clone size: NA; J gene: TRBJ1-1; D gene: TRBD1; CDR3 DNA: TGTGCCAGCACTACAACAGGGGGCACTGAAGCTTTCTTT; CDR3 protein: CASTTTGGTEAFF
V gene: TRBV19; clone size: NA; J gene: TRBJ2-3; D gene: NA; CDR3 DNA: TGTGCCAGTAGTAAGTCACACACAGATACGCAGTATTTT; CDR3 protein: CASSKSHTDTQYF
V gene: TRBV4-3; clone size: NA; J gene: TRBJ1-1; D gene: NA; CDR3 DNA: TGCGCCAGCAGCCAATATGGGAGCATGAACACTGAAGCTTTCTTT; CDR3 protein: CASSQYGSMNTEAFF
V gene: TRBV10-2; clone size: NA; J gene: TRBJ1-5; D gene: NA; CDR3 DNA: TGCGCCAGCAGTGAATCTGGAAGAATCCAGCCCCAGCATTTT; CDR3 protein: CASSESGRIQPQHF
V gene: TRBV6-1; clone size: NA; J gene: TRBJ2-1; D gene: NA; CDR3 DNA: TGTGCCAGCAGTGCTCGGGGGTGGGGTAGCTCCTACAATGAGCAGTTCTTC; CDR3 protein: CASSARGWGSSYNEQFF
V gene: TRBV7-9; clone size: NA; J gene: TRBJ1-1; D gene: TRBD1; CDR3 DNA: TGTGCCAGCAGCGCGCTCGCAGGGGGGCCAGGTGAAGCTTTCTTT; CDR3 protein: CASSALAGGPGEAFF
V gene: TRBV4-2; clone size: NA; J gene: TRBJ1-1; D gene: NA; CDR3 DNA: TGTGCCAGCAGCCAAGAGACAGCTGATACTGAAGCTTTCTTT; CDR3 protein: CASSQETADTEAFF
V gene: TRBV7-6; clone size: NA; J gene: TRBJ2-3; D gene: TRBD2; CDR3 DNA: TGTGCCAGCAGCTTTAGCGGGGAGATTATCACAGATACGCAGTATTTT; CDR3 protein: CASSFSGEIITDTQYF
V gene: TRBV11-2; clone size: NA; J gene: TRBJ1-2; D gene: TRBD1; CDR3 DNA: TGTGCCAGCAGCCCCTACTCACAGGGGACCAGATATGGCTACACCTTC; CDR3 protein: CASSPYSQGTRYGYTF
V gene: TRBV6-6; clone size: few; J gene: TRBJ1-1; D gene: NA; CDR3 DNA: TGTGCCAGCACCCCTGTACAGGGTAACACTGAAGCTTTCTTT; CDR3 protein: CASTPVQGNTEAFF
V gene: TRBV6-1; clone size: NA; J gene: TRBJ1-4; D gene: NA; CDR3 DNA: TGTGCCAGCAGTGACCGACCGGAACGTAATGAAAAACTGTTTTTT; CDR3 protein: CASSDRPERNEKLFF
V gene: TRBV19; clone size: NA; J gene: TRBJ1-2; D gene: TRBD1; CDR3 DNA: TGTGCCAGTAGTATGGACAGGGGGTATGGCTACACCTTC; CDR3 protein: CASSMDRGYGYTF
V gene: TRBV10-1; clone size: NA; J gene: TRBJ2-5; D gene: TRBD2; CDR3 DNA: TGCGCCAGCAGTGAGTCCGCTAGCGGCCAGAAGACCCAGTACTTC; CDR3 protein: CASSESASGQKTQYF
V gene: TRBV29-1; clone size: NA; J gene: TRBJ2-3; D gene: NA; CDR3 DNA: TGCAGCGTTGCGGGGGGCACAGATACGCAGTATTTT; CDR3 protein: CSVAGGTDTQYF
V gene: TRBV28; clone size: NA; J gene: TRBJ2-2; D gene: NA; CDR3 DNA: TGTGCCAGCAGAACTCCGGCCTCTGTAATTGGGGGGGCCTCGAACACCGGGGAGCTGTTTTTT; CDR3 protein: CASRTPASVIGGASNTGELFF
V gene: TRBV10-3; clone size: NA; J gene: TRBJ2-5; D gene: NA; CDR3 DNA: TGTGCCATCAGTGAGTCCGGGTATCTGCGAACCCAGTACTTC; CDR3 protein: CAISESGYLRTQYF
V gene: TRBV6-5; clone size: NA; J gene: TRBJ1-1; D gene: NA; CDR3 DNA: TGTGCCAGCAGTTACCCTGAAGCTTTCTTT; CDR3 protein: CASSYPEAFF
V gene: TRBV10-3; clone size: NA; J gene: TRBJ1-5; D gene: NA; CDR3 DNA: TGTGCCATCAGTGAAAATAGCAATCAGCCCCAGCATTTT; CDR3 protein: CAISENSNQPQHF
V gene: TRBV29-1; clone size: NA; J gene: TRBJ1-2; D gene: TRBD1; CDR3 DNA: TGCAGCGTTCTCCAGGGGGCCTGGGGCTACACCTTC; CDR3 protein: CSVLQGAWGYTF
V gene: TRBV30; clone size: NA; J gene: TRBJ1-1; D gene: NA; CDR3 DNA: TGTGCCTGGAGTCTGCCGGAGAACACTGAAGCTTTCTTT; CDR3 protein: CAWSLPENTEAFF
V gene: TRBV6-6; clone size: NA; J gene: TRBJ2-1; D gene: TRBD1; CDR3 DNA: TGTGCCAGCAGTCCGGACAGGCTCCTGTACAATGAGCAGTTCTTC; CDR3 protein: CASSPDRLLYNEQFF
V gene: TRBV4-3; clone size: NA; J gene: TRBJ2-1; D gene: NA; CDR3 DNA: TGCGCCAGCAGCCAAGCTGCGGGGAGCTCCTACAATGAGCAGTTCTTC; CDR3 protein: CASSQAAGSSYNEQFF
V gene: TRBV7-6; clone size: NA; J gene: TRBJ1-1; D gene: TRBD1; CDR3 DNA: TGTGCCAGCAGGGACAGGGGGACAGCTTTCTTT; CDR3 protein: CASRDRGTAFF
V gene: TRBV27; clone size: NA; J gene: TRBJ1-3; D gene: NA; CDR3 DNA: TGTGCCAGCAGTTTAGTGGCAGGGTCTGGAAACACCATATATTTT; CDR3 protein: CASSLVAGSGNTIYF
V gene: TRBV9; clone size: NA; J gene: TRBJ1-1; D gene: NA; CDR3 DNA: TGTGCCAGCAGCCCGAGATCAGGGGCCCTGGAAGCTTTCTTT; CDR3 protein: CASSPRSGALEAFF
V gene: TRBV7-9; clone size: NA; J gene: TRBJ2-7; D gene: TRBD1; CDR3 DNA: TGTGCCAGCAGCTCGACAGGGGGCCACGAGCAGTACTTC; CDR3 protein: CASSSTGGHEQYF
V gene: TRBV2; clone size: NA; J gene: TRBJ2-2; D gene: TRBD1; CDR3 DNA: TGTGCCAGAACAGGGGCGCTCAACACCGGGGAGCTGTTTTTT; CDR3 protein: CARTGALNTGELFF
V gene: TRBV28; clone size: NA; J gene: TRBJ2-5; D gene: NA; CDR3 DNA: TGTGCCAGCAGCCTAGTGCCCGGGGAGACCCAGTACTTC; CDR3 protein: CASSLVPGETQYF